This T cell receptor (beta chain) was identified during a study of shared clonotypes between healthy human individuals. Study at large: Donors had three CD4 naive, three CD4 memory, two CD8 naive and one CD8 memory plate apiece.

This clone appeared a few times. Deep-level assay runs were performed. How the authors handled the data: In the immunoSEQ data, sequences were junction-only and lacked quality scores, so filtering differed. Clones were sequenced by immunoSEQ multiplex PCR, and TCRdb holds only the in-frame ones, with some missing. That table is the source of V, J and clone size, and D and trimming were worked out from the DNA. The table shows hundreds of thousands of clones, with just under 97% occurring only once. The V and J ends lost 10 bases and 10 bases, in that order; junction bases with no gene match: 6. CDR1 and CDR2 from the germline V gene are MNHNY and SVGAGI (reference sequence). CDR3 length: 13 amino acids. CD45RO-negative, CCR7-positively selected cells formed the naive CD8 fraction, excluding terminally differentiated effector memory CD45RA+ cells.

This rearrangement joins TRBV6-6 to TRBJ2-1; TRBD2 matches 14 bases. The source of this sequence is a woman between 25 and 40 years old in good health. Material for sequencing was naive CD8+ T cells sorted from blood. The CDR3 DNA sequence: TGTGCCACGACTAGCGGGAGGGCCGACGAGCAGTTCTTC. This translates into CATTSGRADEQFF.